Listed below are T cell receptor beta chains from one sample, sequenced in a study of T cells in Graves' hyperthyroidism and ophthalmopathy. TCRdb re-analysed the multiplex PCR reads in MiXCR, keeping a single row per CDR3 protein. The sample yields a few hundred thousand distinct CDR3 sequences, about 14% seen once. Sequencing was performed on blood. The receptor source for this set is a woman in her thirties or forties with Graves' hyperthyroidism that later progressed to Graves' ophthalmopathy. The CDR3 runs from the conserved cysteine through the conserved F or W. The D gene is left open where the match is weak. The size entry is marked missing in some rows and otherwise reads once, few, many or a size class.

V,size,J,D,DNA,CDR3
TRBV28,many,TRBJ2-7,TRBD1,TGTGCCAGCAGTTTGTGGGGGACAGGAGCCTACGAGCAGTACTTC,CASSLWGTGAYEQYF
TRBV19,many,TRBJ2-3,TRBD2,TGTGCCAGTTTCGACCCGGGACTAGCGATACCCACAGATACGCAGTATTTT,CASFDPGLAIPTDTQYF
TRBV7-8,many,TRBJ1-1,.,TGTGCCAGCAGCTTAGCGGGGGCGTACAGGGTGAGGGGTTTTGCGAACACTGAAGCTTTCTTT,CASSLAGAYRVRGFANTEAFF
TRBV7-8,many,TRBJ1-4,TRBD1,TGTGCCAGCAGCTCAGCCACAGGGGGCACTAATGAAAAACTGTTTTTT,CASSSATGGTNEKLFF
TRBV5-6,few,TRBJ2-7,.,TGTGCCAGCAGCTTGTGGGCAGGGACACACGAGCAGTACTTC,CASSLWAGTHEQYF
TRBV27,many,TRBJ2-2,TRBD1,TGTGCCAGCAGTTTATGGCCAGGGGGCAACACCGGGGAGCTGTTTTTT,CASSLWPGGNTGELFF
TRBV27,many,TRBJ2-5,.,TGTGCCAGCAGTTTCCAGGGCCGGGGGACCCAGTACTTC,CASSFQGRGTQYF
TRBV7-6,.,TRBJ2-3,.,TGTGCCAGCAGCGATTCGCGGGTAGGGGGGAAAACAGATACGCAGTATTTT,CASSDSRVGGKTDTQYF
TRBV6-2/TRBV6-3,few,TRBJ1-1,.,TGTGCCAGCCGGACGAGGGACACTGAAGCTTTCTTT,CASRTRDTEAFF
TRBV28,many,TRBJ2-5,TRBD2,TGTGCCAGCAGTCCTGGGACTAGCGAAGGGACCCAGTACTTC,CASSPGTSEGTQYF
TRBV30,many,TRBJ2-1,TRBD2,TGTGCCTGGAGTGGACTAGCGGGAGGGCCTGTCTCCTACAATGAGCAGTTCTTC,CAWSGLAGGPVSYNEQFF
TRBV25-1,few,TRBJ1-2,.,TGTGCCAGCAGACTAGCCGGGGGCTTCGTTGGCTACACCTTC,CASRLAGGFVGYTF
TRBV6-5,.,TRBJ2-5,TRBD1,TGTGCCAGCAGTTACTCGGGGACAGGGGGGAGCCAAGAGACCCAGTACTTC,CASSYSGTGGSQETQYF
TRBV4-1,.,TRBJ2-3,.,TGCGCCAGCAGCCAAGCAATCCTCAAGGAGGGCACAGATACGCAGTATTTT,CASSQAILKEGTDTQYF
TRBV30,many,TRBJ2-7,.,TGTGCCTGGAGTAAACAGGCTGCCTACGAGCAGTACTTC,CAWSKQAAYEQYF
TRBV4-2,.,TRBJ2-3,.,TGTGCCAGCAGGGGTAGGGCCACAGATACGCAGTATTTT,CASRGRATDTQYF
TRBV20-1,many,TRBJ2-2,.,TGCAGTGCTAGAGAGGGCGGAACGAACACCGGGGAGCTGTTTTTT,CSAREGGTNTGELFF
TRBV7-2,.,TRBJ2-3,.,TGTGCCTCAACACTGGGGATAGCGTCTCTCCAGGGAACAGATACGCAGTATTTT,CASTLGIASLQGTDTQYF
TRBV4-2,.,TRBJ1-1,.,TGTGCCAGCAGCGGGTCCGCCTTTCGGCAAGCTTTCTTT,CASSGSAFRQAFF
TRBV7-6,few,TRBJ2-2,TRBD1,TGTGCCAGCAGGTCCTGGACAGGCAACACCGGGGAGCTGTTTTTT,CASRSWTGNTGELFF
TRBV27,many,TRBJ2-2,.,TGTGCCAGCGGGATAAGGGGGGCGGTCACCGGGGAGCTGTTTTTT,CASGIRGAVTGELFF
TRBV28,many,TRBJ1-2,.,TGTGCCAGCAGTTCGGACGACGTTGATCATGGCTACACCTTC,CASSSDDVDHGYTF
TRBV13,many,TRBJ1-1,.,TGTGCCAGCAGCCTTTGGCAGGTGAACACTGAAGCTTTCTTT,CASSLWQVNTEAFF
TRBV27,few,TRBJ2-2,.,TGTGCCAGCAGTTTACTAGCAAGGAAGAACACCGGGGAGCTGTTTTTT,CASSLLARKNTGELFF
TRBV2,many,TRBJ2-3,TRBD1,TGTGCCAGCAGTAAACAGGGGGCGGTCACAGATACGCAGTATTTT,CASSKQGAVTDTQYF
TRBV5-6,many,TRBJ2-1,TRBD2,TGTGCCAGCAGCTTGGCACTAGCGGGGAACAATGAGCAGTTCTTC,CASSLALAGNNEQFF
TRBV24-1,many,TRBJ1-2,TRBD1,TGTGCCACCAGTGATCCGGGACAGGGGAAGGATGGCTACACCTTC,CATSDPGQGKDGYTF
TRBV19,many,TRBJ2-3,.,TGTGCCAGTAGTAGGGACCCTAGCACAGATACGCAGTATTTT,CASSRDPSTDTQYF
TRBV11-1,many,TRBJ2-2,.,TGTGCCAGCAAGAAGGACCCGTACACCGGGGAGCTGTTTTTT,CASKKDPYTGELFF
TRBV7-2,many,TRBJ2-7,.,TGTGCCAGCAGCTTATCGGTCGGAACCTACGAGCAGTACTTC,CASSLSVGTYEQYF
TRBV28,.,TRBJ2-5,TRBD2,TGTGCCGGCAGCCCTGGCGGGGGGGAGACCCAGTACTTC,CAGSPGGGETQYF
TRBV2,.,TRBJ2-5,TRBD1,TGTGCCAGCAGAGGCGGGACAGGGGGCAAGACCCAGTACTTC,CASRGGTGGKTQYF
TRBV5-8,many,TRBJ2-5,.,TGTGCCAGCAGCTTCGAAGGAAGACTCCCAATGGGGGGAGAGACCCAGTACTTC,CASSFEGRLPMGGETQYF
TRBV12-3/TRBV12-4,many,TRBJ2-2,TRBD1,TGTGCCTCCCAAGGGACAGGGCCCGGGGAGCTGTTTTTT,CASQGTGPGELFF
TRBV7-6,many,TRBJ1-1,TRBD1,TGTGCCAGCAGCTTAGACGCCTCGACAGGGATTCAGGCCACTGAAGCTTTCTTT,CASSLDASTGIQATEAFF
TRBV2,many,TRBJ1-5,.,TGTGCCAGCAGTGAACAGGGATCGAGGAATCAGCCCCAGCATTTT,CASSEQGSRNQPQHF
TRBV20-1,many,TRBJ2-3,TRBD2,TGCAGTGCTAGAGATCTTCGGACTAGCGGGAGTACAGATACGCAGTATTTT,CSARDLRTSGSTDTQYF
TRBV6-2/TRBV6-3,few,TRBJ1-5,.,TGTGCCAGCAGTTACTACCAGCTCACAAACAAACATCAGCCCCAGCATTTT,CASSYYQLTNKHQPQHF
TRBV12-3/TRBV12-4,few,TRBJ2-2,.,TGTGCCAGCAGTTTAATGGCAGGGTTGGGCGGAGGATCCGGGGAGCTGTTTTTT,CASSLMAGLGGGSGELFF
TRBV27,few,TRBJ2-3,.,TGTGCCAGCAGTTTCTCAGCAGATACGCAGTATTTT,CASSFSADTQYF
TRBV3-1,many,TRBJ2-3,.,TGTGCCAGCTCCGAAGGCGGACCAGATACGCAGTATTTT,CASSEGGPDTQYF
TRBV3-1,many,TRBJ2-7,.,TGTGCCAGCAGTAGTGGAGCCGGTGAGCAGTACTTC,CASSSGAGEQYF
TRBV28,many,TRBJ1-6,.,TGTGCCAGCAGGAACCGCGGGTCCTATAATTCACCCCTCCACTTT,CASRNRGSYNSPLHF
TRBV7-9,many,TRBJ2-2,.,TGTGCCAGCAGCCTGAAAAAGATCGGGGAGCTGTTTTTT,CASSLKKIGELFF
TRBV7-9,many,TRBJ2-2,.,TGTGCCAGCAATGGTAATTCCGGGGAGCTGTTTTTT,CASNGNSGELFF
TRBV11-2,many,TRBJ2-2,.,TGTGCCAGCAGCTTAGTTTTGGCCGTACGTACGAACACCGGGGAGCTGTTTTTT,CASSLVLAVRTNTGELFF
TRBV13,many,TRBJ2-7,TRBD1,TGTGCCAGCAGCTTAGGCCCACTGCGGGACAGGAGCTACGAGCAGTACTTC,CASSLGPLRDRSYEQYF
TRBV5-6,.,TRBJ2-4,.,TGTGCCAGCAGCCGCCTCATAACACTACTAGCCAAAAACATTCAGTACTTC,CASSRLITLLAKNIQYF